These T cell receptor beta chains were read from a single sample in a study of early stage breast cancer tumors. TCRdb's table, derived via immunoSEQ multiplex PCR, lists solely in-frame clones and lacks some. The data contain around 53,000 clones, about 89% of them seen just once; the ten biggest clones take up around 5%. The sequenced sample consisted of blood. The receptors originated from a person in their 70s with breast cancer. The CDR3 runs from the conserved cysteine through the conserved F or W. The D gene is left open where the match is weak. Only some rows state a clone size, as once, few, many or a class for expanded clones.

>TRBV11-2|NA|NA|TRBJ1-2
TGTGCCAGCAGCTTGGGCAGCCGTGGCTACACCTTC
CASSLGSRGYTF
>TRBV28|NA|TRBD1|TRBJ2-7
TGTGCCAGCCGTATGACCGGGACAGGGTCCTACGAGCAGTACTTC
CASRMTGTGSYEQYF
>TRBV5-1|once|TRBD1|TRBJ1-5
TGCGCCAGCAGTACAGGGGGCGCGGGTCAGCCCCAGCATTTT
CASSTGGAGQPQHF
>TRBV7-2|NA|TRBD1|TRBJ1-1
TGTGCCAGTCGACAGGGGTACACTGAAGCTTTCTTT
CASRQGYTEAFF
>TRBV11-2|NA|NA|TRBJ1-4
TGTGCCAGCAGCTCCCTGAATAGCGAAAAACTGTTTTTT
CASSSLNSEKLFF
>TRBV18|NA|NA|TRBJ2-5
TGTGCCAGCTCACCACTCCAGGGGCTTACCCAAGAGACCCAGTACTTC
CASSPLQGLTQETQYF
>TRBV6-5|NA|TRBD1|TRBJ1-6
TGTGCCAGCAGTCGGACAGGGGGGTCACCCCTCCACTTT
CASSRTGGSPLHF
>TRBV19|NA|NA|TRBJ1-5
TGTGCCAGTAGTATAGTCACAGGGAATAGCAATCAGCCCCAGCATTTT
CASSIVTGNSNQPQHF
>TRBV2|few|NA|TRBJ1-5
TGTGCCAGCAGTGTTTATAGCAATCAGCCCCAGCATTTT
CASSVYSNQPQHF
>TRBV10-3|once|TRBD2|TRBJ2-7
TGTGCCATCAGTGCCGGGCGGGAGACCTACGAGCAGTACTTC
CAISAGRETYEQYF
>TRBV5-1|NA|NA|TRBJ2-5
TGCGCCAGCAGCTTCCCAGGCCTACAAGAGACCCAGTACTTC
CASSFPGLQETQYF
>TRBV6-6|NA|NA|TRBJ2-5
TGTGCCACGGGTTCCGGGACATATGGCATGTACTTC
CATGSGTYGMYF
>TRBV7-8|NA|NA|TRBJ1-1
TGTGCCAGCAGCTTAGCGCAGGGGAGAAATGAAGCTTTCTTT
CASSLAQGRNEAFF
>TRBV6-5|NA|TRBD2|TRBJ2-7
TGTGCCAGCAGCCAAGAACGAAGCGGGAGGTACTTC
CASSQERSGRYF
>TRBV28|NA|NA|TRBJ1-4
TGTGCCAGCAGTTTAAACGGGAATGAAAAACTGTTTTTT
CASSLNGNEKLFF